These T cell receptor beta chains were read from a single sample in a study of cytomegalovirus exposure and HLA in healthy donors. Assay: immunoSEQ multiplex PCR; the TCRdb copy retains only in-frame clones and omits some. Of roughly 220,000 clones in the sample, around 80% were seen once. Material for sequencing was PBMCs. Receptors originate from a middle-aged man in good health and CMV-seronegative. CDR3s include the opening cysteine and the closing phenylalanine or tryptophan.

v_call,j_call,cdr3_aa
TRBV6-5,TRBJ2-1,CASRSRSWSHEQFF
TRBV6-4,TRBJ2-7,CASSESKVGRSPYEQYF
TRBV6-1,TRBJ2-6,CASSVQTGANVLTF
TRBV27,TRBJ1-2,CASTPGRGYGYTF
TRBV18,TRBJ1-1,CASSPPGGTEAFF
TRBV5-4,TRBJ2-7,CASSLRASGSYEQYF
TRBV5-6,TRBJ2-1,CASSLQGEYDEQFF
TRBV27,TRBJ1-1,CASSRGWNTEAFF
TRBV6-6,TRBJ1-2,CASSYPQGIYGYTF
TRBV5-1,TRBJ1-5,CASSWGGPNQPQHF
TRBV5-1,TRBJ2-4,CASTPSGGSKNIQYF
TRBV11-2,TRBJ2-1,CASSSVAGVTYNEQFF
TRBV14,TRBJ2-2,CASSQGLSGELFF
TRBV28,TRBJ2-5,CASSSAPGGTGETQYF
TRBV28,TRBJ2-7,CASSSLMYEQYF
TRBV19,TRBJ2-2,CASSKGRDRGDTGELFF
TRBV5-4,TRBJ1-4,CASSPSPQQGTNEKLFF
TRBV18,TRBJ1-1,CASSQATGTEAFF
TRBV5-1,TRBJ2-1,CASSSDSGGVNEQFF
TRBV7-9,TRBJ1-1,CASTGGGNTEAFF
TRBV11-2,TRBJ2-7,CASSLGGETYEQYF
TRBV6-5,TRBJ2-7,CASSYAGTGVEQYF
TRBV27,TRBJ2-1,CASSSPGVHEQFF
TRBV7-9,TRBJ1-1,CASSLAGTDPEAFF
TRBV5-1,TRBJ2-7,CASSSLSQGLRYEQYF
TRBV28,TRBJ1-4,CASSFVPGGATNEKLFF
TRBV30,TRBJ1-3,CAWSGGTQSGNTIYF
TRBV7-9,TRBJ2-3,CASSPRTSGRGGTDTQYF
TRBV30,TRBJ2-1,CAWRDRVIYNEQFF
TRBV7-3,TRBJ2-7,CASSLTWTGPYEQYF
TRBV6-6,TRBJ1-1,CASSLQERAEAFF
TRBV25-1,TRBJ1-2,CASSEYRTGVGYTF
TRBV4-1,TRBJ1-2,CASSQDRGIPMGYTF
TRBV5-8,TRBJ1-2,CASSPAVNYGYTF
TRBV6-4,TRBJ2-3,CASRPTGGLTDTQYF
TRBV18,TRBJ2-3,CASSPALTSGRTDTQYF
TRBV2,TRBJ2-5,CASSGLAGIQETQYF
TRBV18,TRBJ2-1,CASSPSGGSGRVDEQFF
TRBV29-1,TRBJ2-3,CSGRDTLTDTQYF
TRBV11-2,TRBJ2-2,CASRPPNSHTGELFF
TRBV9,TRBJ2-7,CASSLGGQGNHEQYF
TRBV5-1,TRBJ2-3,CASSLGASTSTDTQYF
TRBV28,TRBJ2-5,CASTSGRETQYF
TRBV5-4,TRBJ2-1,CASSPPGASGDHEQFF
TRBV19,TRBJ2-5,CASSITGTQETQYF
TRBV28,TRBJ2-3,CASSFLFGGQGTDTQYF
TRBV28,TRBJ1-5,CASSLNSGVGQPQHF
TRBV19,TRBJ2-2,CASSSREGLNTGELFF
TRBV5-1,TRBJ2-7,CASRMTQGLRNEQYF
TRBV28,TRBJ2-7,CASSQTSGGSYEQYF
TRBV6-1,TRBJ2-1,CASSTSGSTRFF
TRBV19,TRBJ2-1,CASSIRTSDRNEQFF
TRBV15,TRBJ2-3,CATSREAGGADTQYF
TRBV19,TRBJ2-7,CASGGRGLSYEQYF
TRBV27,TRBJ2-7,CASSPKGDPSYEQYF
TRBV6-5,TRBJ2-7,CASSRQKSYEQYF
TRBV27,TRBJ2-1,CASSMAWLYNEQFF
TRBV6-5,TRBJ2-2,CASTLTGYTGELFF
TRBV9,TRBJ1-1,CASSSDRGEPSGAFF
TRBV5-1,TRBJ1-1,CASSFQGGNTEAFF